This T cell receptor (beta chain) originates from a study of T cell changes during pregnancy in multiple sclerosis. V lost 3 bases, J lost 1 base, and 3 bases stayed unmatched. The CDR3 consists of 16 residues. Germline V CDR1 and CDR2: MGHRA, YSYEKL. Generated by immunoSEQ multiplex PCR, the TCRdb table keeps only in-frame clones and is missing some. The data contain about 100,000 clones, around 92% of them singletons. The sample in question was peripheral blood, obtained after pregnancy. The chain combines TRBV4-1 with TRBJ2-4, with 10 bases aligning to TRBD2. This TCR came from a female donor with multiple sclerosis, enrolled in a pregnancy study. The chain's CDR3 is CASSHLAGGAKNIQYF. Written as DNA, the CDR3 is TGCGCCAGCAGCCACTTAGCGGGAGGTGCCAAAAACATTCAGTACTTC.